This section outlines one T cell receptor (beta chain) sequence together with its context. Its antigen is as yet unknown. This entry belongs to a study of cytomegalovirus exposure and HLA in healthy donors. Study-wide background: The 100 million to 120 million unique TCR beta sequences, from approximately 170 million T cells, were found by an earlier analysis.

60 Vbeta and 13 Jbeta primers were used in PCR. This table comes from immunoSEQ multiplex PCR, and its TCRdb copy is limited to in-frame clones, with some not included. The repertoire holds some 150,000 clones, with over 70% as singletons. The CDR3 is 15 residues long. Per germline, CDR1 MRHNA and CDR2 SNTAGT. V lost 3 bases to trimming and J lost 2 bases; unmatched junction nucleotides: 5. Everyone who donated was a healthy bone marrow donor. Study findings and constraints: Per a later analysis, HLA-associated TCR beta chains showed more clonal expansion than other, equally common TCR beta chains.

The gene calls are TRBV6-4 and TRBJ2-5; TRBD2 aligns across 8 bases. This TCR derives from a female donor in good health and CMV-seronegative. The sample taken for sequencing was PBMCs. CDR3 in amino acids: CASSESGGKQETQYF. The CDR3 DNA follows: TGTGCCAGCAGTGAGAGCGGGGGTAAACAAGAGACCCAGTACTTC.